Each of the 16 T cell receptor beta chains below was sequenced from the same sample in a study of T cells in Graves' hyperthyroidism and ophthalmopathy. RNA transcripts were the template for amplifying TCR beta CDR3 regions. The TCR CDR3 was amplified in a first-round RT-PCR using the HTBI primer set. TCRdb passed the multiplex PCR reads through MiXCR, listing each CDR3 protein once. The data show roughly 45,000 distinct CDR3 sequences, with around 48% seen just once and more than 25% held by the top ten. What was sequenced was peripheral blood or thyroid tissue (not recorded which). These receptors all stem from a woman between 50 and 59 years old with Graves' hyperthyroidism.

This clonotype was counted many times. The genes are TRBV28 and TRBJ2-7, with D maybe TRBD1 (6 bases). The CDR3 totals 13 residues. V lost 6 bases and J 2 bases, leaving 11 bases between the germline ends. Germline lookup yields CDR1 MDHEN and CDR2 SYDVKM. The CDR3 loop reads CASRGDIAYEQYF. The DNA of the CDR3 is TGTGCCAGCAGGGGGGACATCGCCTACGAGCAGTACTTC. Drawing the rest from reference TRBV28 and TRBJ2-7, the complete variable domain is DVKVTQSSRYLVKRTGEKVFLECVQDMDHENMFWYRQDPGLGLRLIYFSYDVKMKEKGDIPEGYSVSREKKERFSLILESASTNQTSMYLCASRGDIAYEQYFGPGTRLTVT.

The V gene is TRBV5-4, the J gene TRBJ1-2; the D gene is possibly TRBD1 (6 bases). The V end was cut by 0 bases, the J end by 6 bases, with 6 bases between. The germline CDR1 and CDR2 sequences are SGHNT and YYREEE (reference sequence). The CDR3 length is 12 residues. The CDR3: CASSLAGDGYTF. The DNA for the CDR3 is TGTGCCAGCAGCTTGGCAGGGGATGGCTACACCTTC.

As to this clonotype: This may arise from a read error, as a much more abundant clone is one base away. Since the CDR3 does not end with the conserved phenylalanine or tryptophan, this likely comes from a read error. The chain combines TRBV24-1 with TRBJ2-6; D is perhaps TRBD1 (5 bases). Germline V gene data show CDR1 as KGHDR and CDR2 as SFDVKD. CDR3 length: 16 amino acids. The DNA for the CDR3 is TGTGCCAGCAGTGAAGGGGCAGGTACTGGGGCCAACGTCCTGACTCTC. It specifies CASSEGAGTGANVLTL.

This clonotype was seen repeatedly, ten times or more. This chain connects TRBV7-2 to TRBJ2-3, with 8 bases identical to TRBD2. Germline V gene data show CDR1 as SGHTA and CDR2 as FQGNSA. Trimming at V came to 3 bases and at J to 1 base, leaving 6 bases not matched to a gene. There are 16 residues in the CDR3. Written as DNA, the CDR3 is TGTGCCAGCAGCTTTTCGGGAGGGCTTGGCACAGATACGCAGTATTTT. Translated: CASSFSGGLGTDTQYF.

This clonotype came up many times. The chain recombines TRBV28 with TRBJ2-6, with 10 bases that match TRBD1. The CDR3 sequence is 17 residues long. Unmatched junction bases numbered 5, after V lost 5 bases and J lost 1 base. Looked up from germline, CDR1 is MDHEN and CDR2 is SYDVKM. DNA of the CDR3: TGTGCCAGCAGTCGGGACAGGGGCACTTCTGGGGCCAACGTCCTGACTTTC. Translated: CASSRDRGTSGANVLTF. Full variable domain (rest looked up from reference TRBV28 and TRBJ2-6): DVKVTQSSRYLVKRTGEKVFLECVQDMDHENMFWYRQDPGLGLRLIYFSYDVKMKEKGDIPEGYSVSREKKERFSLILESASTNQTSMYLCASSRDRGTSGANVLTFGAGSRLTVL.

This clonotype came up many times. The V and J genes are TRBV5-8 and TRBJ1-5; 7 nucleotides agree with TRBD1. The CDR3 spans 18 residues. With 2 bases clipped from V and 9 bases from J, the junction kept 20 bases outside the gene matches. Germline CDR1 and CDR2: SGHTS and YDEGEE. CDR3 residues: CASSFGGAPGQTSWPQHF. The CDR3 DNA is TGTGCCAGCAGCTTTGGGGGGGCACCGGGACAGACGTCTTGGCCCCAGCATTTT.

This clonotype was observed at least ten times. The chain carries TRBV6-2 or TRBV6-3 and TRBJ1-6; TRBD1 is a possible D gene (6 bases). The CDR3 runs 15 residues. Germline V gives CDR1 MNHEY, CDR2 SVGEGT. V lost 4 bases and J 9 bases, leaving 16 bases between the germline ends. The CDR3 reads CASSLVWGRSSPLHF. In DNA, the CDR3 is TGTGCCAGCAGTTTGGTCTGGGGGCGAAGTTCACCCCTCCACTTT.

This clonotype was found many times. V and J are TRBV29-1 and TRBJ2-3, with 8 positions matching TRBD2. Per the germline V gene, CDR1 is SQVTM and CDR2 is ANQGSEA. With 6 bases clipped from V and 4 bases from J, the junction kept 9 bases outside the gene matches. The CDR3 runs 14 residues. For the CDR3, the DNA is TGCAGCGTCTTTTCAGCGGGAGAATCAGATACGCAGTATTTT. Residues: CSVFSAGESDTQYF.

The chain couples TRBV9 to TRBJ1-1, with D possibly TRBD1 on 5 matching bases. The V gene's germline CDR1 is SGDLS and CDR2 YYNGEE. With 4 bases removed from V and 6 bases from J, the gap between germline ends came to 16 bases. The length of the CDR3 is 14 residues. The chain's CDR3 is CASSQVIGAPEAFF. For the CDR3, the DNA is TGTGCCAGCAGCCAAGTTATCGGGGCCCCTGAAGCTTTCTTT. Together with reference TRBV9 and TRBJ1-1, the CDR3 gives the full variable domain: DSGVTQTPKHLITATGQRVTLRCSPRSGDLSVYWYQQSLDQGLQFLIQYYNGEERAKGNILERFSAQQFPDLHSELNLSSLELGDSALYFCASSQVIGAPEAFFGQGTRLTVV.

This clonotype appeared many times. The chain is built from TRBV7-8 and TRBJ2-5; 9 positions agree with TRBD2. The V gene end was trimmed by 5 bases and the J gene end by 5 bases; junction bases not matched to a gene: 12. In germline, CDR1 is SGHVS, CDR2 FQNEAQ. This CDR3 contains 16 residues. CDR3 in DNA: TGTGCCAGCAGCCTTCAAGGACTAGCGAGGGGGGAGACCCAGTACTTC. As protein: CASSLQGLARGETQYF.

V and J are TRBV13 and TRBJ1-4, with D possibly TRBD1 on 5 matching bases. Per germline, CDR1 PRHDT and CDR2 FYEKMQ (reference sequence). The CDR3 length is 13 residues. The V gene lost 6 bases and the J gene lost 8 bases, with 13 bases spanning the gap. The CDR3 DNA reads TGTGCCAGCAGGCTCACAGGCGCCGAAAAACTGTTTTTT. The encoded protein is CASRLTGAEKLFF.

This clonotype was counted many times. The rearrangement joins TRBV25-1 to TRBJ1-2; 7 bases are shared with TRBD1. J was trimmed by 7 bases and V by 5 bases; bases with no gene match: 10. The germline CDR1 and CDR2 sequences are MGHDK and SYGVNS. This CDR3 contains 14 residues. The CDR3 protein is CASSLGGRLAGYTF. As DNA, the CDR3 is TGTGCCAGCAGTTTAGGGGGCCGACTGGCTGGCTACACCTTC.

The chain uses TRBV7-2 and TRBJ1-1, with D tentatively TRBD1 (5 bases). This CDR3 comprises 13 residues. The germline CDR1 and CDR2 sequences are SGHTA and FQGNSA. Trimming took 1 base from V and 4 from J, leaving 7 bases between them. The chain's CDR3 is CASSLDRLTEAFF. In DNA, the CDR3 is TGTGCCAGCAGCTTAGACAGGCTCACTGAAGCTTTCTTT.

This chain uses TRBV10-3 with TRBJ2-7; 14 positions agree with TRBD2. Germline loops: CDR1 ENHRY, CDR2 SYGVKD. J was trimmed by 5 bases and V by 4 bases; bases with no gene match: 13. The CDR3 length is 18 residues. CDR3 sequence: CAISAGLGTSGSLNEQYF. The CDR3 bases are TGTGCCATCAGTGCGGGTTTAGGGACTAGCGGGAGTCTCAACGAGCAGTACTTC.

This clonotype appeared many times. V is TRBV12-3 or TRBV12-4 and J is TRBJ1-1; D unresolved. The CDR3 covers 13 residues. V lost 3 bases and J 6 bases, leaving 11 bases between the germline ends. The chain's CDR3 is CASSFRLGAEAFF. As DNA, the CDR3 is TGTGCCAGCAGTTTTCGGTTGGGCGCTGAAGCTTTCTTT.

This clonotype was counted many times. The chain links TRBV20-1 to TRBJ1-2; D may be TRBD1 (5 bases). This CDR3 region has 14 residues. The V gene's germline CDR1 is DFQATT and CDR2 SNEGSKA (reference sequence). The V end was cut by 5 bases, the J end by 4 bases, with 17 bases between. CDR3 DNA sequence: TGCAGTGCTGATGATCGCGGGACGGCCTATGGCTACACCTTC. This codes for CSADDRGTAYGYTF.